These 10 T cell receptor beta chains originate from one sample sequenced in a study of cytomegalovirus exposure and HLA in healthy donors. Use of 60 Vbeta and 13 Jbeta primers characterized the PCR. Measured with immunoSEQ multiplex PCR; TCRdb has only the in-frame clones, and not every one. The sample holds around 70,000 clones, approximately 67% seen once. The sequencing input was PBMCs. The source is a man aged 25-45 years in good health and CMV-seronegative.

In regard to this clone: Other DNA variants within this sample encode the same CDR3. This rearrangement joins TRBV4-1 to TRBJ2-6; TRBD2 might be the D (5 bases). The length of the CDR3 is 15 residues. The germline gives CDR1 MGHRA, CDR2 YSYEKL. V was shortened by 0 bases and J by 2 bases, with 5 bases between the two germline ends. Here the CDR3 DNA reads TGCGCCAGCAGCCAAGACGGGGCTGGGGCCAACGTCCTGACTTTC. Protein: CASSQDGAGANVLTF.

The V call is TRBV30, the J call TRBJ1-6, with D possibly being TRBD1 (6 bases). Per germline, CDR1 GTSNPN and CDR2 SVGIG (reference sequence). The germline V and J ends were trimmed by 2 bases and 3 bases, with 8 bases remaining between them. This CDR3 contains 14 residues. The CDR3 DNA is TGTGCCTGGAGTTACAGGGACTATAATTCACCCCTCCACTTT. Translation: CAWSYRDYNSPLHF.

V gene TRBV5-6 combines with J gene TRBJ2-1; D ambiguous. CDR3 length: 12 residues. V lost 1 base, J lost 6 bases, and 5 bases lay in between. The V gene's germline CDR1 is SGHDT and CDR2 YYEEEE. CDR3 sequence reads: CASSLRVNEQFF. CDR3 nucleotide sequence: TGTGCCAGCAGCTTGCGGGTCAATGAGCAGTTCTTC.

The CDR3: CASSLDLSLWETQYF. CDR3 in DNA: TGTGCCAGCAGCTTAGATCTTAGCCTCTGGGAGACCCAGTACTTC. The rearrangement joins TRBV11-2 to TRBJ2-5; D is uncertain. The germline gives CDR1 SGHAT, CDR2 FQNNGV. The CDR3 consists of 15 residues. The germline V and J ends were trimmed by 0 bases and 5 bases, with 13 bases remaining between them.

In DNA form, the CDR3 reads TGTGCCAGCAGTACAGGGGGCAACTATGGCTACACCTTC. Amino acid sequence: CASSTGGNYGYTF. J is TRBJ1-2 and V is TRBV6-6, with 9 bases matching TRBD1. CDR1 is MNHNY, CDR2 SVGAGI, per germline (reference sequence). The ends lost 5 bases at V and 2 bases at J; junction bases unmatched: 0. CDR3 length: 13 residues.

CDR3 DNA: TGTGCCAGCAGCTTGGGAGCGGAGCTCTCCTACGAGCAGTACTTC. Encoded protein: CASSLGAELSYEQYF. The rearrangement links TRBV5-4 to TRBJ2-7; D is perhaps TRBD2 (5 bases). The V end was cut by 0 bases, the J end by 0 bases, with 10 bases between. Germline V lookup: CDR1 SGHNT, CDR2 YYREEE (reference sequence). This CDR3 region has 15 residues.

The chain carries TRBV7-9 and TRBJ1-1; TRBD1 aligns across 8 bases. J gave up 5 bases and V 3 bases, and 5 bases lay outside the gene matches. Per germline, CDR1 SEHNR and CDR2 FQNEAQ (reference sequence). The CDR3 spans 14 residues. The CDR3 region has the DNA TGTGCCAGCAGCTTGGACAGGGTGGGGACTGAAGCTTTCTTT. It specifies CASSLDRVGTEAFF.

In its sample, this clone was seen a few times. The V and J genes are TRBV2 and TRBJ2-3, with 8 bases lining up with TRBD1. Unmatched junction bases numbered 5, after V lost 6 bases and J lost 0 bases. Germline V gene lookup returns CDR1 SNHLY and CDR2 FYNNEI. This CDR3 has 15 amino acids. CDR3 residues: CASSLQGASTDTQYF. The CDR3 nucleotides read TGTGCCAGCAGCCTTCAGGGGGCGAGCACAGATACGCAGTATTTT.

The chain combines TRBV9 with TRBJ1-5; possibly TRBD1 for D (6 bases). The V and J ends lost 4 bases and 1 base respectively, with 12 bases between them. Germline V gives CDR1 SGDLS, CDR2 YYNGEE. The CDR3 length is 15 residues. The CDR3 reads CASSLTGRSNQPQHF. The CDR3, as DNA: TGTGCCAGCAGCCTGACAGGACGCAGCAATCAGCCCCAGCATTTT. The full variable domain, in which reference TRBV9 and TRBJ1-5 provide the parts outside the CDR3, is DSGVTQTPKHLITATGQRVTLRCSPRSGDLSVYWYQQSLDQGLQFLIQYYNGEERAKGNILERFSAQQFPDLHSELNLSSLELGDSALYFCASSLTGRSNQPQHFGDGTRLSIL.

J is TRBJ1-5 and V is TRBV10-2, with D hard to call. V shed 4 bases and J shed 0 bases, with 10 bases lying between them. Germline CDR1 reads WSHSY; CDR2 reads SAAADI. The CDR3 covers 15 residues. The chain's CDR3 is CASSVSIGSNQPQHF. The CDR3 coding sequence is TGCGCCAGCAGTGTGTCTATCGGTAGCAATCAGCCCCAGCATTTT.